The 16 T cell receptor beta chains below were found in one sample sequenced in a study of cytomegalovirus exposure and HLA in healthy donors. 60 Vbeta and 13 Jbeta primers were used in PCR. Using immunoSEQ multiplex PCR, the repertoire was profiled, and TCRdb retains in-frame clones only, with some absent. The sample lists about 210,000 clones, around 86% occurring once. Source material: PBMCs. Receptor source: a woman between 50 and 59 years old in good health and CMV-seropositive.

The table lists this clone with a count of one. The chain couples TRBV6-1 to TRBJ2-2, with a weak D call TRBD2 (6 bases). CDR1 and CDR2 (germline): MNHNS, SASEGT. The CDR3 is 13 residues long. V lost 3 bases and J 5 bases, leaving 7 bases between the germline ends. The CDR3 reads CASSDRGTGELFF. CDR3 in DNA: TGTGCCAGCAGTGATCGGGGGACCGGGGAGCTGTTTTTT.

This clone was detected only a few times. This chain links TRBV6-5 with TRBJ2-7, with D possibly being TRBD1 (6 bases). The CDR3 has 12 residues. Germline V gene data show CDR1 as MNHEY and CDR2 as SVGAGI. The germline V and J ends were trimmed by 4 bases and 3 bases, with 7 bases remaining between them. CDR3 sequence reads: CASSSRGYEQYF. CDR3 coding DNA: TGTGCCAGCAGTTCCAGGGGCTACGAGCAGTACTTC.

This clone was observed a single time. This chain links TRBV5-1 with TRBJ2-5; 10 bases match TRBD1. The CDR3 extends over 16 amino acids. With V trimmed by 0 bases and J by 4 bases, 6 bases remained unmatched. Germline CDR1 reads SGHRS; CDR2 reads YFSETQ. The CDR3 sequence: CASSLALGTGVETQYF. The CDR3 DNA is TGCGCCAGCAGCTTGGCGCTAGGGACAGGGGTAGAGACCCAGTACTTC.

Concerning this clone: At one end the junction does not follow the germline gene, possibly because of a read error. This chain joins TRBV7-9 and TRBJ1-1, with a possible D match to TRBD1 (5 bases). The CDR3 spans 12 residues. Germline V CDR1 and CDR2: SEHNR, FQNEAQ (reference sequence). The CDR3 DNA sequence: TGTTCCAGCACCTATACGGGGGGGATACCTTTCTTT. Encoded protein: CSSTYTGGIPFF.

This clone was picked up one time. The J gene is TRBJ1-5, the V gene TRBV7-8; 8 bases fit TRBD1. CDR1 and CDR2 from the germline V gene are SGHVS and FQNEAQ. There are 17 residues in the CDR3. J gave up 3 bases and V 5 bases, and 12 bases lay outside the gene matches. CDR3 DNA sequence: TGTGCCAGCAGCCTAACCCGGACAGGGTATATCAATCAGCCCCAGCATTTT. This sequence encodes CASSLTRTGYINQPQHF.

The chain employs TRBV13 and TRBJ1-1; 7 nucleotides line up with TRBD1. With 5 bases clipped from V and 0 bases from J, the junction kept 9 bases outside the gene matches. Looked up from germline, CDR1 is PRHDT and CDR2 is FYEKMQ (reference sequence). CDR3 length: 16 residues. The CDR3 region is CASSLWDSVMNTEAFF. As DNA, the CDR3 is TGTGCCAGCAGCCTCTGGGACAGCGTCATGAACACTGAAGCTTTCTTT.

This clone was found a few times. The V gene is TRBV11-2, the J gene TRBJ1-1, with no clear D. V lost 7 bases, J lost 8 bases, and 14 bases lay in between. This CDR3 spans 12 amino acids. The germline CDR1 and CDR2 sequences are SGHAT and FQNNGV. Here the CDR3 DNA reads TGTGCCAGCACCCCTGATATTGGCGAAGCTTTCTTT. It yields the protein CASTPDIGEAFF.

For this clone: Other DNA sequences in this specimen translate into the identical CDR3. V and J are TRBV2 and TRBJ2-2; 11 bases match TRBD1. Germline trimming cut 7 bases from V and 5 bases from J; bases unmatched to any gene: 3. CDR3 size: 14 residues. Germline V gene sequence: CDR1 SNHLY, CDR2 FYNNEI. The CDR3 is CASTRDRGTGELFF. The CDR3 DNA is TGTGCCAGCACCCGGGACAGGGGGACCGGGGAGCTGTTTTTT.

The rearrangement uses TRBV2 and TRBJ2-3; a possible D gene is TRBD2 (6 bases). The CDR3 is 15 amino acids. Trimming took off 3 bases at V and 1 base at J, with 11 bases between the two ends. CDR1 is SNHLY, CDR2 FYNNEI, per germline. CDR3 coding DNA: TGTGCCAGCAGTGATGACCCGGGGGGCACAGATACGCAGTATTTT. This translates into CASSDDPGGTDTQYF.

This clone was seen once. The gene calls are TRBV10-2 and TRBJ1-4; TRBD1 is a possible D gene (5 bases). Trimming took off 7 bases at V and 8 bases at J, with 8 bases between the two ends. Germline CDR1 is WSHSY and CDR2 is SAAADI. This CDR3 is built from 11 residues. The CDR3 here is CASTSGEKLFF. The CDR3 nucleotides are TGCGCCAGCACGTCAGGGGAAAAACTGTTTTTT.

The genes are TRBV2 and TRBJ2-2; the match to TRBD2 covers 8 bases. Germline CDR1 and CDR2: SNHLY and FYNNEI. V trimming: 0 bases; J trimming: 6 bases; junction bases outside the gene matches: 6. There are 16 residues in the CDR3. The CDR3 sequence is CASSEALRGAAGELFF. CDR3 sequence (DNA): TGTGCCAGCAGTGAAGCGCTGCGGGGGGCGGCCGGGGAGCTGTTTTTT.

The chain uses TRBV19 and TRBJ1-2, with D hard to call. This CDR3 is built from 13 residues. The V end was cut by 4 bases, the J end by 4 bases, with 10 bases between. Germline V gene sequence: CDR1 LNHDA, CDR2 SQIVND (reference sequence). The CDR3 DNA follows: TGTGCCAGTAGTAGAGGGCCTGGCTATGGCTACACCTTC. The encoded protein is CASSRGPGYGYTF. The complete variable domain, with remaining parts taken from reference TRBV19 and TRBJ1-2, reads DGGITQSPKYLFRKEGQNVTLSCEQNLNHDAMYWYRQDPGQGLRLIYYSQIVNDFQKGDIAEGYSVSREKKESFPLTVTSAQKNPTAFYLCASSRGPGYGYTFGSGTRLTVV.

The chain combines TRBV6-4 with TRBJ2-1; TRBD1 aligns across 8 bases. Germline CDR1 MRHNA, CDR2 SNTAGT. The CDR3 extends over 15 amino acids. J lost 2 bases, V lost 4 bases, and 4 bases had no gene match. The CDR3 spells CASSVDRGAYNEQFF. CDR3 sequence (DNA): TGTGCCAGCAGTGTAGACAGGGGAGCCTACAATGAGCAGTTCTTC.

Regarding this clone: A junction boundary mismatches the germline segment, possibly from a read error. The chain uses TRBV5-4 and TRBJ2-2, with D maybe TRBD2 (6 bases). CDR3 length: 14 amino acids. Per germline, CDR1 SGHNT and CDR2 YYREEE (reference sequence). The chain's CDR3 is CASRLDYLSGELFF. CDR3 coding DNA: TGTGCCAGCAGGTTGGACTACCTTTCCGGGGAGCTGTTTTTT.

This CDR3 reads CASSLSSGGNTGELFF. The DNA of the CDR3 is TGTGCCAGCAGCTTGAGTAGCGGGGGGAACACCGGGGAGCTGTTTTTT. This chain joins TRBV5-4 and TRBJ2-2, with 9 bases lining up with TRBD2. Germline V lookup: CDR1 SGHNT, CDR2 YYREEE (reference sequence). The CDR3 length is 16 residues. Trimming cost V 1 base and J 1 base; bases outside gene matches: 2.

The CDR3 region is CASSIFANTGELFF. DNA for the CDR3: TGTGCCAGTAGTATATTCGCGAACACCGGGGAGCTGTTTTTT. The rearrangement links TRBV19 to TRBJ2-2; D gene uncertain. In germline, CDR1 is LNHDA, CDR2 SQIVND (reference sequence). V gave up 2 bases and J gave up 0 bases, with 4 bases separating them. The CDR3 runs 14 residues.